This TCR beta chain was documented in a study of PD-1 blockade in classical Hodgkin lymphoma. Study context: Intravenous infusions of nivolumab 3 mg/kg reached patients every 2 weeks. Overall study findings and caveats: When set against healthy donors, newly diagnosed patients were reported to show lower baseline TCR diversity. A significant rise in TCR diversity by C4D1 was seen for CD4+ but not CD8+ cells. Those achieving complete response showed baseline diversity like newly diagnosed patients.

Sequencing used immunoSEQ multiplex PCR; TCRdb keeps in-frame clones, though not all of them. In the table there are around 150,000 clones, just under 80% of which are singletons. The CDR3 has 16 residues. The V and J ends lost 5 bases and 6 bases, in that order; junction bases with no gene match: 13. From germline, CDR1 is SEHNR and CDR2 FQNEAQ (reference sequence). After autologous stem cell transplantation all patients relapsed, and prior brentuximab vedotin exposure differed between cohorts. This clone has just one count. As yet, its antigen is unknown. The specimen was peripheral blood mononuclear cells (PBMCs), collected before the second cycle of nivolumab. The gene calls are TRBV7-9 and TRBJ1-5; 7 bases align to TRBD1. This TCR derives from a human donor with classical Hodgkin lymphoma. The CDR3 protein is CASSPMIGGAGQPQHF. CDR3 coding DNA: TGTGCCAGCAGCCCGATGATAGGGGGCGCGGGTCAGCCCCAGCATTTT.